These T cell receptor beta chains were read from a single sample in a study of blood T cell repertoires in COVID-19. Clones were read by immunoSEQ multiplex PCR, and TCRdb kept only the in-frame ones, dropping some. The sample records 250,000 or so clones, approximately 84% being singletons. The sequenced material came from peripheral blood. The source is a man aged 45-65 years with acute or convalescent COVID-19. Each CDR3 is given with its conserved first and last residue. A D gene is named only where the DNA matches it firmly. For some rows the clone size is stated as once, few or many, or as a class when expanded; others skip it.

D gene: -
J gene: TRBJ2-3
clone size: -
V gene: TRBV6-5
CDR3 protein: CASSYSWAATDTQYF
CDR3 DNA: TGTGCCAGCAGTTACTCGTGGGCAGCCACAGATACGCAGTATTTT

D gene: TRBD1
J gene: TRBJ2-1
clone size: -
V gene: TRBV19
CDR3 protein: CASKPPETGKPLFF
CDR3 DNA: TGTGCCAGTAAACCCCCCGAGACAGGGAAACCCTTGTTCTTC

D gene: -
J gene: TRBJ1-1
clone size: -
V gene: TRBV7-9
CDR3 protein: CASSPMRRSSNTEAFF
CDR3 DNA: TGTGCCAGCAGCCCCATGAGACGGAGCTCTAACACTGAAGCTTTCTTT

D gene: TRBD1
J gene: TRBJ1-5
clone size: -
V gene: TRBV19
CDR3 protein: CASGQGNSNQPQHF
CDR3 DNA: TGTGCCAGCGGACAGGGTAATAGCAATCAGCCCCAGCATTTT

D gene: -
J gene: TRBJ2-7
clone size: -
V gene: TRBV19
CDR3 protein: CASRTGGVYEQYF
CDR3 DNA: TGTGCCAGTAGAACGGGGGGCGTTTACGAGCAGTACTTC

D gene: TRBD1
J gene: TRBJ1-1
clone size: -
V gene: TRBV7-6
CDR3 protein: CASSRDRAAEAFF
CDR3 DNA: TGTGCCAGCAGCCGGGACAGGGCGGCTGAAGCTTTCTTT

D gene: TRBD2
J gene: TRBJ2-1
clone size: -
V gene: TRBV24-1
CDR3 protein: CATSDQTSGSSYNEQFF
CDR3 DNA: TGTGCCACCAGTGACCAGACTAGCGGGAGCTCCTACAATGAGCAGTTCTTC

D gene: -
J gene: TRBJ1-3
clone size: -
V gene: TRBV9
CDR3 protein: CASSADSYSGNTIYF
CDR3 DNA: TGTGCCAGCAGCGCGGACAGTTACTCTGGAAACACCATATATTTT

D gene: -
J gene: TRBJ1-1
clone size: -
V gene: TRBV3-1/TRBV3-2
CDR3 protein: CASSPDMGTEAFF
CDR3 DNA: TGTGCCAGCAGCCCGGACATGGGTACTGAAGCTTTCTTT

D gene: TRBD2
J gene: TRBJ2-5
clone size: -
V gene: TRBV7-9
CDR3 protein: CASSLGPSGGYGETQYF
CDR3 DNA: TGTGCCAGCAGCTTAGGGCCTAGCGGGGGATACGGAGAGACCCAGTACTTC

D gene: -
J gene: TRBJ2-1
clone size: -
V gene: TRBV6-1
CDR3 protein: CASSEGQLIYNEQFF
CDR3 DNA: TGTGCCAGCAGTGAGGGACAACTAATCTACAATGAGCAGTTCTTC

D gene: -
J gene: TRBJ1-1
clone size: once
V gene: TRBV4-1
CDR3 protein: CASSQVRDVETNTEAFF
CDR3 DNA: TGCGCCAGCAGCCAAGTTCGTGATGTAGAGACTAACACTGAAGCTTTCTTT

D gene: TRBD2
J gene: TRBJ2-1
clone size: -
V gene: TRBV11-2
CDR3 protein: CASSRTSGRPYNEQFF
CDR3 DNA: TGTGCCAGCAGCCGGACTAGCGGGAGACCCTACAATGAGCAGTTCTTC

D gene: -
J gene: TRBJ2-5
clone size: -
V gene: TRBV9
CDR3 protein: CASSLYDGQFGKETQYF
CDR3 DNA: TGTGCCAGCAGCCTCTATGATGGACAGTTTGGGAAAGAGACCCAGTACTTC

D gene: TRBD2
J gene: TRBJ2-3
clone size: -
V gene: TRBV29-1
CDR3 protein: CSVGLAGGSTDTQYF
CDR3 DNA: TGCAGCGTTGGTCTAGCGGGGGGGAGCACAGATACGCAGTATTTT

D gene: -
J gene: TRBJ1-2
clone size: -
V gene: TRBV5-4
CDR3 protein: CASSLAGVDGYTF
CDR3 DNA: TGTGCCAGCAGCTTGGCAGGTGTGGATGGCTACACCTTC

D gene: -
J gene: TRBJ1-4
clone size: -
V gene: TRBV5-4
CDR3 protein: CASSLAGQGNEKLFF
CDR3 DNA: TGTGCCAGCAGCCTTGCAGGGCAGGGTAATGAAAAACTGTTTTTT

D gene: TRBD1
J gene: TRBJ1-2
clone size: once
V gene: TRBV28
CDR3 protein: CASSTQGTGGFHYGYTF
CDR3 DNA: TGTGCCAGCAGTACACAAGGGACAGGGGGCTTTCACTATGGCTACACCTTC

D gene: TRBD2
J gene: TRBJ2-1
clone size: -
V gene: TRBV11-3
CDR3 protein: CASSLVLGLADNEQFF
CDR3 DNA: TGTGCCAGCAGCTTAGTCCTCGGGCTAGCGGACAATGAGCAGTTCTTC